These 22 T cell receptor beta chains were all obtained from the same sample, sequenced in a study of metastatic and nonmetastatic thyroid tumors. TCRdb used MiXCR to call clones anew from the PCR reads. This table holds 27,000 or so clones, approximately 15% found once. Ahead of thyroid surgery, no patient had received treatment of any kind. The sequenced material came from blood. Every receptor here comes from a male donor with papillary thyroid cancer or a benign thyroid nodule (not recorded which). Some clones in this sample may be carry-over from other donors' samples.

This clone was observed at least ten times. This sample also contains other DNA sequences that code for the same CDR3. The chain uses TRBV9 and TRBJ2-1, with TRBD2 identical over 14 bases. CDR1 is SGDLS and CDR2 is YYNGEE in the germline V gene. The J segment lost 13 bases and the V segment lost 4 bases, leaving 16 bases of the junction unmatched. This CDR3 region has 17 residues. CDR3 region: CASSPGGGLAGVSEQFF. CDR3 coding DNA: TGTGCCAGCAGCCCTGGAGGGGGACTAGCGGGAGTCAGTGAACAGTTCTTC.

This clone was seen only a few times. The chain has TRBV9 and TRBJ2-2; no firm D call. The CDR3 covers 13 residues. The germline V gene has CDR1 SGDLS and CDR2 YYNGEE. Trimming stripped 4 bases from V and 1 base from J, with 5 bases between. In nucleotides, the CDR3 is TGTGCCAGCAGCTACGGGAACACCGGGGAGCTGTTTTTT. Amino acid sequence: CASSYGNTGELFF.

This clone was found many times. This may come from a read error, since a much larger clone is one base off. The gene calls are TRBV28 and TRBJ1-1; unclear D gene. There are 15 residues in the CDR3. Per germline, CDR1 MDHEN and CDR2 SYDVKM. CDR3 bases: TGTGCCAGCAGTCCCTTTCGACTCATGAACACTGAAGCTCTCTTT. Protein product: CASSPFRLMNTEALF. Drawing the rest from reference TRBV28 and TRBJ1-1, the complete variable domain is DVKVTQSSRYLVKRTGEKVFLECVQDMDHENMFWYRQDPGLGLRLIYFSYDVKMKEKGDIPEGYSVSREKKERFSLILESASTNQTSMYLCASSPFRLMNTEALFGQGTRLTVV.

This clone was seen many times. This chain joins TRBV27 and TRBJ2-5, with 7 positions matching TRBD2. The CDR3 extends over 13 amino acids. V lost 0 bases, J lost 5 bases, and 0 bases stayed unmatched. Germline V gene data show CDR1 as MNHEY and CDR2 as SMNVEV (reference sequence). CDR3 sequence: CASSLSGGETQYF. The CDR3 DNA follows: TGTGCCAGCAGTTTATCGGGGGGGGAGACCCAGTACTTC.

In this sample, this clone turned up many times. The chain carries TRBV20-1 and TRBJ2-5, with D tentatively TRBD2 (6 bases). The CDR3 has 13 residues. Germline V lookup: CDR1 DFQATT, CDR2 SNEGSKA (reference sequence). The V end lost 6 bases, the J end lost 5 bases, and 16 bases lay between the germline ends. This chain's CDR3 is CSAPWGRGETQYF. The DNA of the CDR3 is TGCAGTGCCCCTTGGGGCCGGGGGGAGACCCAGTACTTC.

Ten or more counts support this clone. The CDR3 here is CASSLGGLIYEQYF. CDR3 DNA sequence: TGTGCCAGCAGTTTAGGGGGCCTGATCTACGAGCAGTACTTC. This sequence joins TRBV27 and TRBJ2-7; TRBD1 might be the D (6 bases). With 2 bases removed from V and 3 bases from J, the gap between germline ends came to 11 bases. The CDR3 runs to 14 residues. Germline V gives CDR1 MNHEY, CDR2 SMNVEV (reference sequence).

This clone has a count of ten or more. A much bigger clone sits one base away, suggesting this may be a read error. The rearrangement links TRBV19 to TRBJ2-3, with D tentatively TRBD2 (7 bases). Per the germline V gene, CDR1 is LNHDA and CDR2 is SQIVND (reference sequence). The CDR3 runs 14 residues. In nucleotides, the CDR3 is TGTGCCAGTAGCCGGGACCGGGGGGCAGATACGCAGTGTTTT. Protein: CASSRDRGADTQCF.

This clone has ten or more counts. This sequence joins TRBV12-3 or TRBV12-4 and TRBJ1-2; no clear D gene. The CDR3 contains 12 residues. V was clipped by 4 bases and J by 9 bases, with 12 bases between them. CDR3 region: CASSSSADSYTF. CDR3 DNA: TGTGCCAGCAGTTCGTCCGCAGATAGCTACACCTTC.

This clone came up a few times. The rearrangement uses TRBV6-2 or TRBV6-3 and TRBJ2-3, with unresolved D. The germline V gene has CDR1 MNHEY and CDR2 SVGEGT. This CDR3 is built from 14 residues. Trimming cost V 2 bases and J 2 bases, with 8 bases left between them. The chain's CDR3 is CASSYQEHTDTQYF. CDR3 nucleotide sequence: TGTGCCAGCAGTTACCAAGAGCACACAGATACGCAGTATTTT.

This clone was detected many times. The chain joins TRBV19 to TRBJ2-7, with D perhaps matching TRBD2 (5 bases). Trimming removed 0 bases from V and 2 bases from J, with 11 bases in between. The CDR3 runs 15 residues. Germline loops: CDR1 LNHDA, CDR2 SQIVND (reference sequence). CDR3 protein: CASSIDEGGAYEQYF. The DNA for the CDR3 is TGTGCCAGTAGTATAGACGAGGGTGGTGCCTACGAGCAGTACTTC.

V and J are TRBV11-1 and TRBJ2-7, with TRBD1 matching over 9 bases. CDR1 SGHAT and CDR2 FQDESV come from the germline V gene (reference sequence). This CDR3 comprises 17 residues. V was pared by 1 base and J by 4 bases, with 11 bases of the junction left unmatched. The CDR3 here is CASSLDFPGQGPYEQYF. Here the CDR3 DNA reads TGTGCCAGCAGCTTAGACTTTCCGGGACAGGGACCTTACGAGCAGTACTTC.

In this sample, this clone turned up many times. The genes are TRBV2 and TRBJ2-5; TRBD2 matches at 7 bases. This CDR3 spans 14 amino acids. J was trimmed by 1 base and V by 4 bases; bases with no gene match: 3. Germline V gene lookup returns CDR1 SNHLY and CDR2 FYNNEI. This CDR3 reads CASSVPSGQETQYF. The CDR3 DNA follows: TGTGCCAGCAGTGTACCTAGCGGCCAAGAGACCCAGTACTTC.

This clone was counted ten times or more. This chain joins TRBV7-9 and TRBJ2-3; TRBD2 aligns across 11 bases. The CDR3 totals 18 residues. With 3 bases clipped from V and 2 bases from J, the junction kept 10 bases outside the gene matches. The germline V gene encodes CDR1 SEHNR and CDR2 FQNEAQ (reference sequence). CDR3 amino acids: CASSFGVVSGRATDTQYF. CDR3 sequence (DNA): TGTGCCAGCAGCTTTGGCGTAGTTAGCGGGAGGGCCACAGATACGCAGTATTTT.

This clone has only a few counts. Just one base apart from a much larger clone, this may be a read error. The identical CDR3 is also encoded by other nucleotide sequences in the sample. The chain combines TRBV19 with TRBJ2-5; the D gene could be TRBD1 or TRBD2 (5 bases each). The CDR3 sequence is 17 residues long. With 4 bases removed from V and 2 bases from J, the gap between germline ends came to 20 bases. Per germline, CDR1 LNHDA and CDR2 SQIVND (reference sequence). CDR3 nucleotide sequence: TGTGCCAGTAGTACCCACTGGGGTGGGGGTTGGCAAGAGACCCAGTACTTC. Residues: CASSTHWGGGWQETQYF.

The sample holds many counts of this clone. The CDR3 spells CASSPGQYSGNTIYF. Here the CDR3 DNA reads TGTGCCAGCAGCCCGGGACAGTACTCTGGAAACACCATATATTTT. The V and J genes are TRBV6-1 and TRBJ1-3; 7 nucleotides line up with TRBD1. CDR1 MNHNS and CDR2 SASEGT come from the germline V gene. The CDR3 totals 15 residues. Trimming removed 6 bases from V and 0 bases from J; junction bases left unmatched: 5.

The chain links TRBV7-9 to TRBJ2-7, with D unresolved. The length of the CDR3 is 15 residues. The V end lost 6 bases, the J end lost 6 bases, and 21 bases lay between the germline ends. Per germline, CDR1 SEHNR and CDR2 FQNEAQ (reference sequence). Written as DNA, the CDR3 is TGTGCCAGCAGTCACCCCCCACCGGAGACCCCCGAGCAGTACTTC. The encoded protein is CASSHPPPETPEQYF.

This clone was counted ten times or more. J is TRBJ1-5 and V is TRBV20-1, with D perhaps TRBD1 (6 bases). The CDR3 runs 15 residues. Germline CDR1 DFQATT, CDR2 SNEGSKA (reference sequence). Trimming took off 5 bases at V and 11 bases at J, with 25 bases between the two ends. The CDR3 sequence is CSASKRDRHIEAQHF. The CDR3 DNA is TGCAGTGCTTCTAAACGTGACAGGCATATCGAAGCCCAGCATTTT.

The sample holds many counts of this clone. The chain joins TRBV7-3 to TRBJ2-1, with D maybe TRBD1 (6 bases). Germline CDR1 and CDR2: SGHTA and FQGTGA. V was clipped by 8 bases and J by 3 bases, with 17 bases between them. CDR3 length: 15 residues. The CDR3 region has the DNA TGTGCCAGCGGCCCCCAGAAGACAGGCTACAATGAGCAGTTCTTC. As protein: CASGPQKTGYNEQFF.

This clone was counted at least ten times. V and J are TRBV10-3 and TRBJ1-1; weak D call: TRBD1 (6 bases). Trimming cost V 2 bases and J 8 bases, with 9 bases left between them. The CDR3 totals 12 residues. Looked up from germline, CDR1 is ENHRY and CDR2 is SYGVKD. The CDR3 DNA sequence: TGTGCCATCAGTGAGAGGACAGTAGAAGCTTTCTTT. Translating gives CAISERTVEAFF.

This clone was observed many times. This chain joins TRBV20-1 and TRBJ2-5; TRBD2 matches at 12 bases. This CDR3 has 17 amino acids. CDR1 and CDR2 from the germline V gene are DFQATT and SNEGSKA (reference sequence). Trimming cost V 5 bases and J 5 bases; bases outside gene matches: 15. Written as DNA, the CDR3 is TGCAGTGCTTTTCCCGATTGGACTAGCGGGACCAGGGAGACCCAGTACTTC. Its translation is CSAFPDWTSGTRETQYF.

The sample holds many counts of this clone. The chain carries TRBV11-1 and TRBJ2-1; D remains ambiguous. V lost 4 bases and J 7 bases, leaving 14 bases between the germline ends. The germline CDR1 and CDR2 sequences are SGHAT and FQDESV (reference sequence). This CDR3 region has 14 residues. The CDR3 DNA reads TGTGCCAGCAGCTATTATGGAATCTCGAATGAGCAGTTCTTC. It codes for CASSYYGISNEQFF.

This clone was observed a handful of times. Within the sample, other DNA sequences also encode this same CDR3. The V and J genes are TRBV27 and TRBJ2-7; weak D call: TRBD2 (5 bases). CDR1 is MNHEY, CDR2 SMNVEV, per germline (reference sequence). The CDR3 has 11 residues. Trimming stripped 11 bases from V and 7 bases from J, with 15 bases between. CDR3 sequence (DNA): TGTGCCGCATCCTCAGGAGGAGAGCAGTACTTC. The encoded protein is CAASSGGEQYF.